This TCR beta chain emerged from a study of blood T cell repertoires in COVID-19. The wider study: T cells, B-cell-depleted T cells, or PBMCs supplied cDNA or gDNA.

CDR3 length: 13 amino acids. The germline V gene encodes CDR1 WSHSY and CDR2 SAAADI. The V gene end was trimmed by 7 bases and the J gene end by 4 bases; junction bases not matched to a gene: 7. Here immunoSEQ multiplex PCR was the method, and the copy in TCRdb shows in-frame clones only, minus some. The sample has about 54,000 clones; roughly 80% are singletons. The source material was peripheral blood. This chain uses TRBV10-2 with TRBJ2-7; 7 bases map to TRBD1. This clonotype originated in an older woman with acute or convalescent COVID-19. CDR3 nucleotide sequence: TGCGCCAGCACCGGGACAGCCGGATACGAGCAGTACTTC. Protein sequence: CASTGTAGYEQYF.